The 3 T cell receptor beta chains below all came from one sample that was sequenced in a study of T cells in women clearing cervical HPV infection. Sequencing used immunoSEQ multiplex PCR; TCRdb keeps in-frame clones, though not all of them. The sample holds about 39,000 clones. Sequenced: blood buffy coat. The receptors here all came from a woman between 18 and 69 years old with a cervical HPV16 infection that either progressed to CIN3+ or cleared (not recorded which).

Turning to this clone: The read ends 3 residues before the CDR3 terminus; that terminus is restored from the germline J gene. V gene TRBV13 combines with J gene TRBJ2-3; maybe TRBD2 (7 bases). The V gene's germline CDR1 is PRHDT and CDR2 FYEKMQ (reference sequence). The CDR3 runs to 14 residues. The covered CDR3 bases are TGTGCCAGCACCGGACTAGGACAGCGAGGCACG. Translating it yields CASTGLGQRGT. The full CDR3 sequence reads CASTGLGQRGTQYF.

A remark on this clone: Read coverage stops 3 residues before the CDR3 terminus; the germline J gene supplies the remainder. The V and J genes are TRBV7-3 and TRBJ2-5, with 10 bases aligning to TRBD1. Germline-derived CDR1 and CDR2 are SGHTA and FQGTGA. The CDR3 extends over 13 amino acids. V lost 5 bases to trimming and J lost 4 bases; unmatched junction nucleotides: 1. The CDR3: CASSRTGGETQYF. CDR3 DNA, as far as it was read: TGTGCCAGCAGCCGGACAGGGGGAGAGACC.

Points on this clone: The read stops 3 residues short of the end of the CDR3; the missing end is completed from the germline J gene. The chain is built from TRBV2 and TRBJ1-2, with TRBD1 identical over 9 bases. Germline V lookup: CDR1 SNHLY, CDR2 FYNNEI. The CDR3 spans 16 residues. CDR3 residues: CASSDGTGPSTDTYTF. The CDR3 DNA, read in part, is TGTGCCAGCAGTGATGGGACAGGGCCTAGCACAGATACC.